Below, one TCR beta chain is given with its context. The antigen is undetermined. Germline V gene sequence: CDR1 MNHNY, CDR2 SVGAGI (reference sequence). The germline V and J ends were trimmed by 6 bases and 2 bases, with 14 bases remaining between them. The CDR3 consists of 15 residues. The sample is drawn from a study of tumor-infiltrating lymphocytes in primary liver carcinoma. Turning to the study itself: Patients, male and female, were 30 to 69 years old. General study results and limits: It was tumor-adjacent and tumor-blood pairs that overlapped less than tumor region pairs did.

The source of the blood RNA was unsorted whole blood, and germline DNA was extracted as well. A sample of 3.5 to 5 milliliters of peripheral blood was taken before surgery. With a constant-region primer, TCR beta cDNA was made from 500 ng of total RNA. Sequencing libraries for TCR beta derived from three nested multiplex PCR rounds that used slightly modified ARM-PCR. Two initial PCR rounds of about 11 cycles each paired TRBV1-TRBV30 forward primers with a C-beta reverse primer. TCRdb fed the multiplex PCR reads into MiXCR, producing one record per CDR3 protein. Altogether a few hundred thousand distinct CDR3 sequences are present, 50% to 60% being singletons, with the ten largest covering 17%.

The TCR originated in a woman under 40 with primary liver carcinoma and hepatitis B virus infection. The specimen sequenced was peripheral blood. The gene calls are TRBV6-6 and TRBJ2-1; a possible D gene is TRBD2 (5 bases). CDR3 in DNA: TGTGCCAGCAGCGGGTCGACTATCCCCTACAATGAGCAGTTCTTC. Its protein is CASSGSTIPYNEQFF.